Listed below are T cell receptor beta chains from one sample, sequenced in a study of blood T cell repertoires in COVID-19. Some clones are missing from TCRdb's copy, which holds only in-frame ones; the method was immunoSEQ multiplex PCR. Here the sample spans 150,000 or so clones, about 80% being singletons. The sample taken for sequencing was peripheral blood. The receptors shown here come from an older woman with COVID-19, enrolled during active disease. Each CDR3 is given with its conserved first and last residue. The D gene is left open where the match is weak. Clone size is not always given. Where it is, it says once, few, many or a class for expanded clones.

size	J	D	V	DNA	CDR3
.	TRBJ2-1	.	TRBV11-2	TGTGCCAGCAGCTCCGACGCGGTCTCCTACAATGAGCAGTTCTTC	CASSSDAVSYNEQFF
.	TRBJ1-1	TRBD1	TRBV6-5	TGTGCCACCCGGGGACAGTTGGTGGGGGAAGCTTTCTTT	CATRGQLVGEAFF
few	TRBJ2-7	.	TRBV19	TGTGCCAGTAGTCGAGAGCTTTCCTACGAGCAGTACTTC	CASSRELSYEQYF
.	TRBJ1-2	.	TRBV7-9	TGTGCCAGCAGCCTAGACCCATATCCGAGCTATGGCTACACCTTC	CASSLDPYPSYGYTF
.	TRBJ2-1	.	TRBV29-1	TGCAGCGTTGCCGAAAGGACAGCGTTCTTC	CSVAERTAFF
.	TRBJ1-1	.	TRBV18	TGTGCCAGCTCACTAGGACAGACGAACACTGAAGCTTTCTTT	CASSLGQTNTEAFF
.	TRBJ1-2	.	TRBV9	TGTGCCAGCAGCGTAGTAGGGGGAAGGGGATCTGGCTACACCTTC	CASSVVGGRGSGYTF
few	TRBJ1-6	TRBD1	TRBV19	TGTGCCAGTAGTCTTACAGGGGCTACTGATTCACCCCTCCACTTT	CASSLTGATDSPLHF
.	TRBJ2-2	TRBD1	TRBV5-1	TGCGCCAGCAGCTTGGGGGGACAGGGGAACGCCGGGGAGCTGTTTTTT	CASSLGGQGNAGELFF
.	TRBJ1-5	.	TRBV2	TGTGCCAGCAGTGAGGAGGGTTTAAAGCCCCAGCATTTT	CASSEEGLKPQHF
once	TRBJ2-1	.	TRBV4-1	TGCGCCAGCAGCCTGAGTGAGTCCTACAATGAGCAGTTCTTC	CASSLSESYNEQFF
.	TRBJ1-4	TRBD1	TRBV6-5	TGTGCCACCGGACAGGCTCCTGAAAAACTGTTTTTT	CATGQAPEKLFF
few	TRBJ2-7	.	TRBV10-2	TGCGCCAGCAGTGACAGACAGTCCTACGAGCAGTACTTC	CASSDRQSYEQYF
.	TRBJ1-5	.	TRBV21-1	TGTGCCAGCAGCAAAGGACAGTTTAATCAGCCCCAGCATTTT	CASSKGQFNQPQHF
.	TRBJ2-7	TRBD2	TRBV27	TGTGCCAGCATTTTAGCGGGAGGGCCCTCAGGGTCCTACGAGCAGTACTTC	CASILAGGPSGSYEQYF